The present TCR beta chain was sequenced within a study of early T cells in non-severe SARS-CoV-2 infection (dated by TCRdb to the early 2020s). Regarding the study in general: Because TCR sequencing was done on bulk RNA from unsorted whole blood, the alpha and beta chains could not be paired. Overall results and qualifications from the work: VDJdb matching was skewed toward anti-spike CD8 responses, so virus-specific expansions were likely underestimated and private and CD4 specificities were missed.

This was a case-control study nested in a cohort of healthcare workers in London, UK, who had nasopharyngeal swab PCR tests and blood samples taken every week. Healthcare workers were recruited between 23 and 31 March 2020, during the week of the UK lockdown, and were followed weekly for up to about 15 weeks. The method was 5' RACE. Sequenced on a NextSeq 500. In the TCR library protocol, unique molecular identifiers were attached to individual cDNA molecules to correct for PCR bias and sequencing error. Both TCR alpha and beta chains were sequenced, and tight co-correlation was observed between alpha and beta sequence abundances in each sample. On the authors' methods: Decombinator V4 was used to perform V gene, J gene and CDR3 annotation of TCR sequences. Expanded TCRs were defined as changing significantly between any two time points under a Poisson model with p below 0.0001. TCR abundances were normalised to the total number of TCRs sequenced per sample and were expressed as counts per million. MAIT TCRs were defined by TRAV1-2 paired with TRAJ12, TRAJ20 or TRAJ33, and iNKT TCRs by TRAV10 paired with TRAJ18. VDJdb, accessed on 1 November 2021, was searched for TCRs annotated for CMV, EBV and SARS-CoV-2, and TCRs annotated for more than one antigen were excluded. The raw public data were reprocessed by TCRdb itself: fastp quality trimming at Q25, MiXCR clonotype calling, in-frame beta chains only. All rows with the same CDR3 protein become a single entry with the most common DNA and genes. The V and J calls shown here were made by TCRdb, not taken from the authors' results. The sample table lists over 55,000 distinct CDR3 sequences, approximately 9.3% of them with a count of one. Over 0.95% of the sample is held by the ten biggest clonotypes.

The cysteine opens and the phenylalanine closes a CDR3 of 15 amino acids. The DNA shown is the 45-base CDR3, in frame from base 1. A distance of 11 bases separates the germline ends of V and J, which lose 0 bases and 2 bases respectively. The germline V gene yields SGDLS for CDR1 and YYNGEE for CDR2. This clonotype was observed a few times. This clone's antigen is unknown. The record has no base qualities; no much larger clone is one base away. The TCR comes from an adult who was a healthcare worker with PCR-confirmed SARS-CoV-2 infection or an uninfected control (not recorded which). Sample: whole blood. Recombination joined TRBV9 with TRBJ2-5, with the D call tentatively TRBD1 or TRBD2, each fitting 5 bases. The sequence in DNA is TGTGCCAGCAGCGTAGTGTCGGGGCCTCAAGAGACCCAGTACTTC. It translates to CASSVVSGPQETQYF.